What follows describes a single TCR beta chain. Its antigen is unidentified. Clones were read by immunoSEQ multiplex PCR, and TCRdb kept only the in-frame ones, dropping some. The sample shows 70,000 to 95,000 clones, about 95% of them seen only once. This CDR3 spans 14 amino acids. The junction had 4 bases not matched to a gene; V was cut back by 0 bases and J by 7 bases. The germline V gene has CDR1 MNHEY and CDR2 SVGAGI. This record comes from a study of OX40 agonist ivuxolimab in advanced cancers. Study observations and caveats: Low levels of normalized T-cell clonal expansion also appeared in some nonresponders.

The sequencing used CD4+ or CD8+ T cells sorted from blood, collected in a trial of the OX40 agonist ivuxolimab. The chain carries TRBV6-5 and TRBJ1-1, with 8 bases that match TRBD1. This clonotype originated in an adult with an advanced solid tumor such as melanoma, head and neck, liver or kidney cancer. CDR3 loop: CASSYSPDRGEAFF. The CDR3 DNA is TGTGCCAGCAGTTACTCCCCAGACAGGGGTGAAGCTTTCTTT.